The rows below give T cell receptor beta chains drawn from one sample of a study of neurological immune-mediated disorders. TCRdb processed the 5' RACE reads anew with MiXCR; each CDR3 protein has one entry. The sample lists fewer than 30,000 distinct CDR3 sequences; about 6.3% were seen once. The source material was PBMCs. The receptors were sampled from a woman aged 40 to 49 in good health. Each CDR3 is given with its conserved first and last residue. Each record gives: CDR3 DNA, CDR3 protein, V gene, D gene, clone size, J gene. The D gene is left open where the match is weak. A row's size may be missing; if present it is once, few, many or a size class.

CDR3nt: TGTGCCAGCAGCATAGCGGGTATAGGAAACAATGAGCAGTTCTTC
CDR3aa: CASSIAGIGNNEQFF
v_gene: TRBV12-3/TRBV12-4
d_gene: TRBD2
abundance: many
j_gene: TRBJ2-1

CDR3nt: TGTGCCAGCAGCTCCAGCGACAGGGGGCGTTCTGTCGAGCAGTACTTC
CDR3aa: CASSSSDRGRSVEQYF
v_gene: TRBV7-8
d_gene: TRBD1
abundance: many
j_gene: TRBJ2-7

CDR3nt: TGCAGTGCTACGCCTAGACTGAACACTGAAGCTTTCTTT
CDR3aa: CSATPRLNTEAFF
v_gene: TRBV20-1
d_gene: .
abundance: many
j_gene: TRBJ1-1

CDR3nt: TGTGCCAGCAGTTTATCCCTCCGGCCCTACGAGCAGTACTTC
CDR3aa: CASSLSLRPYEQYF
v_gene: TRBV27
d_gene: .
abundance: medium-sized
j_gene: TRBJ2-7

CDR3nt: TGCGCCAGCAGCCCCTGGGAGGGTAAGGTATACGAGCAGTACTTC
CDR3aa: CASSPWEGKVYEQYF
v_gene: TRBV4-1
d_gene: TRBD2
abundance: many
j_gene: TRBJ2-7

CDR3nt: TGCGCCAGCAGCTTGGGTGGGTCGCAGGGGCAAGAGACCCAGTACTTC
CDR3aa: CASSLGGSQGQETQYF
v_gene: TRBV5-1
d_gene: .
abundance: many
j_gene: TRBJ2-5

CDR3nt: TGCAGTGCAGACAGGGGCAATCAGCCCCAGCATTTT
CDR3aa: CSADRGNQPQHF
v_gene: TRBV20-1
d_gene: TRBD1
abundance: many
j_gene: TRBJ1-5

CDR3nt: TGTGCCAGCAGCCAAGTTTTAGGGGTGAACACCGGGGAGCTGTTTTTT
CDR3aa: CASSQVLGVNTGELFF
v_gene: TRBV3-1
d_gene: .
abundance: many
j_gene: TRBJ2-2

CDR3nt: TGTGCCACCAGCAGAGATAGGATCGATACGCAGTATTTT
CDR3aa: CATSRDRIDTQYF
v_gene: TRBV15
d_gene: .
abundance: many
j_gene: TRBJ2-3

CDR3nt: TGCGCCAGCAGGACATCCCCCGGGAACACTGAAGCTTTCTTT
CDR3aa: CASRTSPGNTEAFF
v_gene: TRBV5-1
d_gene: .
abundance: many
j_gene: TRBJ1-1

CDR3nt: TGCGCCAGCAGCTCTCCGTCCATACCGGGACACGCTAACTATGGCTACACCTTC
CDR3aa: CASSSPSIPGHANYGYTF
v_gene: TRBV5-1
d_gene: .
abundance: many
j_gene: TRBJ1-2

CDR3nt: TGTGCCAGCAGCGTACATCATTCGGACGAGCAGTACTTC
CDR3aa: CASSVHHSDEQYF
v_gene: TRBV9
d_gene: .
abundance: .
j_gene: TRBJ2-7

CDR3nt: TGCAGTGCTCGCCAAACTAGCGGGAGGTCACGGGAGCAGTTCTTC
CDR3aa: CSARQTSGRSREQFF
v_gene: TRBV20-1
d_gene: TRBD2
abundance: many
j_gene: TRBJ2-1

CDR3nt: TGTGCCAGCACACCCAGAGGCGGGAGGGAGTTCAATGAGCAGTTCTTC
CDR3aa: CASTPRGGREFNEQFF
v_gene: TRBV12-3/TRBV12-4
d_gene: TRBD2
abundance: many
j_gene: TRBJ2-1

CDR3nt: TGTGCCAGCAGTCCTACCTACAGTATCTTAGGGGGCACAGATACGCAGTATTTT
CDR3aa: CASSPTYSILGGTDTQYF
v_gene: TRBV5-5
d_gene: .
abundance: many
j_gene: TRBJ2-3

CDR3nt: TGCAGTGCTAGACAGGGGGGAGCACCCCTCCACTTT
CDR3aa: CSARQGGAPLHF
v_gene: TRBV20-1
d_gene: TRBD1
abundance: many
j_gene: TRBJ1-6

CDR3nt: TGCAGTGGCCGGCTCCCGGGGGATGGCTACACCTTC
CDR3aa: CSGRLPGDGYTF
v_gene: TRBV20-1
d_gene: .
abundance: many
j_gene: TRBJ1-2

CDR3nt: TGTGCCAGCAGCCGGGATAGGAAGGTGACAGATACGCAGTATTTT
CDR3aa: CASSRDRKVTDTQYF
v_gene: TRBV2
d_gene: .
abundance: many
j_gene: TRBJ2-3

CDR3nt: TGTGCCAGCAGCATAACTAGCGGGAGTTTGAATGAGCAGTTCTTC
CDR3aa: CASSITSGSLNEQFF
v_gene: TRBV5-5
d_gene: TRBD2
abundance: many
j_gene: TRBJ2-1

CDR3nt: TGTGCCAGCAGCCAAGTAAACGGGAGGGATCCCTACGAGCAGTACTTC
CDR3aa: CASSQVNGRDPYEQYF
v_gene: TRBV3-1
d_gene: TRBD2
abundance: many
j_gene: TRBJ2-7

CDR3nt: TGCGCCAGCAGCTTTTTAGGGGCCAACGTCCTGACTTTC
CDR3aa: CASSFLGANVLTF
v_gene: TRBV5-1
d_gene: .
abundance: many
j_gene: TRBJ2-6

CDR3nt: TGTGCCAGCAGTTTGACAGGTGGATATAATTCACCCCTCCACTTT
CDR3aa: CASSLTGGYNSPLHF
v_gene: TRBV6-5
d_gene: .
abundance: many
j_gene: TRBJ1-6

CDR3nt: TGTGCCAGCAGTTTTGGCCGGGGTAGTGATCAGCCCCAGCATTTT
CDR3aa: CASSFGRGSDQPQHF
v_gene: TRBV27
d_gene: .
abundance: many
j_gene: TRBJ1-5

CDR3nt: TGCGCCAGCAGCTTGGAGCAGGGGCGAATTCGGGGCACTGAAGCTTTCTTT
CDR3aa: CASSLEQGRIRGTEAFF
v_gene: TRBV5-1
d_gene: .
abundance: many
j_gene: TRBJ1-1

CDR3nt: TGTGCCAGCAGCACCGGCGTGTACGAGCAGTACTTC
CDR3aa: CASSTGVYEQYF
v_gene: TRBV11-2
d_gene: .
abundance: many
j_gene: TRBJ2-7

CDR3nt: TGTGCCAGCAGCTACCGGGACGAGAACACCGGGGAGCTGTTTTTT
CDR3aa: CASSYRDENTGELFF
v_gene: TRBV5-5
d_gene: .
abundance: .
j_gene: TRBJ2-2

CDR3nt: TGCAGTGCTCGCGGACAGGGGTTGGGAAGCAATCAGCCCCAGCATTTT
CDR3aa: CSARGQGLGSNQPQHF
v_gene: TRBV20-1
d_gene: TRBD1
abundance: many
j_gene: TRBJ1-5

CDR3nt: TGTGCCAGCAGTTTCCGGGACGGACCTTACGAGCAGTACTTC
CDR3aa: CASSFRDGPYEQYF
v_gene: TRBV27
d_gene: .
abundance: many
j_gene: TRBJ2-7

CDR3nt: TGTGCCAGCTCACCAAAGGGCTACGAGCAGTACTTC
CDR3aa: CASSPKGYEQYF
v_gene: TRBV18
d_gene: .
abundance: few
j_gene: TRBJ2-7

CDR3nt: TGCAGTGCTAGAGACCGGACTAGCGGGAGATTGGGTGAGCAGTTCTTC
CDR3aa: CSARDRTSGRLGEQFF
v_gene: TRBV20-1
d_gene: TRBD2
abundance: many
j_gene: TRBJ2-1

CDR3nt: TGTGCCAGCGTAACATGGGGGGCTCGGTACACTGAAGCTTTCTTT
CDR3aa: CASVTWGARYTEAFF
v_gene: TRBV12-3/TRBV12-4
d_gene: .
abundance: many
j_gene: TRBJ1-1

CDR3nt: TGTGCCAGCAGCAGAGGACAGCGCTACGAGCAGTACTTC
CDR3aa: CASSRGQRYEQYF
v_gene: TRBV21-1
d_gene: .
abundance: many
j_gene: TRBJ2-7

CDR3nt: TGCGCCAGCAGCTTAACGACCTACGAGCAGTACTTC
CDR3aa: CASSLTTYEQYF
v_gene: TRBV5-1
d_gene: .
abundance: many
j_gene: TRBJ2-7

CDR3nt: TGTGCCAGCAGCTTAGTCCCTCTCAGCGGGAGGGTTTACAATGAGCAGTTCTTC
CDR3aa: CASSLVPLSGRVYNEQFF
v_gene: TRBV7-6
d_gene: TRBD2
abundance: many
j_gene: TRBJ2-1

CDR3nt: TGCGCCAGCAGCTCTTCCGCGACCAAAAACATTCAGTACTTC
CDR3aa: CASSSSATKNIQYF
v_gene: TRBV5-1
d_gene: .
abundance: many
j_gene: TRBJ2-4

CDR3nt: TGTGCCACCAGTGACTGGACAGATCCAAATGAGCAGTTCTTC
CDR3aa: CATSDWTDPNEQFF
v_gene: TRBV24-1
d_gene: .
abundance: many
j_gene: TRBJ2-1

CDR3nt: TGTGCCAGCAGTTACTCGACCCGCACAGATACGCAGTATTTT
CDR3aa: CASSYSTRTDTQYF
v_gene: TRBV6-5
d_gene: .
abundance: many
j_gene: TRBJ2-3

CDR3nt: TGTGCCAGCAGTGTTTGGGACAGGGTCGGCGATGAGCAGTTCTTC
CDR3aa: CASSVWDRVGDEQFF
v_gene: TRBV6-1
d_gene: TRBD1
abundance: many
j_gene: TRBJ2-1

CDR3nt: TGTGCCAGCAGTTTATTGGGCGAATCAGATACGCAGTATTTT
CDR3aa: CASSLLGESDTQYF
v_gene: TRBV28
d_gene: .
abundance: many
j_gene: TRBJ2-3

CDR3nt: TGTGCCAGCAGCCAAGATCAAAAGGCCCAACGGACGGACAATGAGCAGTTCTTC
CDR3aa: CASSQDQKAQRTDNEQFF
v_gene: TRBV4-2
d_gene: .
abundance: many
j_gene: TRBJ2-1

CDR3nt: TGTGCCAGTAGTACCGGGACTAGCGGGAGGAGGAACACCGGGGAGCTGTTTTTT
CDR3aa: CASSTGTSGRRNTGELFF
v_gene: TRBV19
d_gene: TRBD2
abundance: many
j_gene: TRBJ2-2

CDR3nt: TGCGCCAGCAGGGGAGCGGGAGGGCCGGAGGCCACGTCCTACAATGAGCAGTTCTTC
CDR3aa: CASRGAGGPEATSYNEQFF
v_gene: TRBV5-1
d_gene: TRBD2
abundance: many
j_gene: TRBJ2-1

CDR3nt: TGTGCCAGCAGCCGGGCCCTCACCGGGGAGCTGTTTTTT
CDR3aa: CASSRALTGELFF
v_gene: TRBV12-3/TRBV12-4
d_gene: .
abundance: many
j_gene: TRBJ2-2

CDR3nt: TGCGCCAGCAGCCTGGAAGGACAGGGAGGACAGCCCCAGCATTTT
CDR3aa: CASSLEGQGGQPQHF
v_gene: TRBV5-1
d_gene: TRBD1
abundance: many
j_gene: TRBJ1-5

CDR3nt: TGCAGTGCTAGAGATAGTGGAGGGAGGGCCTACAATGAGCAGTTCTTC
CDR3aa: CSARDSGGRAYNEQFF
v_gene: TRBV20-1
d_gene: TRBD2
abundance: many
j_gene: TRBJ2-1

CDR3nt: TGTGCCAGCAGGACAACCAAGCGGGAGGGCCGGGCAGATACGCAGTATTTT
CDR3aa: CASRTTKREGRADTQYF
v_gene: TRBV12-3/TRBV12-4
d_gene: TRBD2
abundance: medium-sized
j_gene: TRBJ2-3

CDR3nt: TGCAGTGCTAGAGAGGGGACTTGGGGAAACACCGGGGAGCTGTTTTTT
CDR3aa: CSAREGTWGNTGELFF
v_gene: TRBV20-1
d_gene: .
abundance: many
j_gene: TRBJ2-2

CDR3nt: TGTGGGACAGCAGCCCCGGGAGAGACCCAGTACTTC
CDR3aa: CGTAAPGETQYF
v_gene: TRBV3-1
d_gene: .
abundance: many
j_gene: TRBJ2-5

CDR3nt: TGTGCCAGCAGGCCTTTAGACTTTAGCAATCAGCCCCAGCATTTT
CDR3aa: CASRPLDFSNQPQHF
v_gene: TRBV27
d_gene: .
abundance: many
j_gene: TRBJ1-5

CDR3nt: TGTGCCAGCAGTTACTCGACGGGAGGATCACAAGAGACCCAGTACTTC
CDR3aa: CASSYSTGGSQETQYF
v_gene: TRBV6-2/TRBV6-3
d_gene: TRBD2
abundance: .
j_gene: TRBJ2-5

CDR3nt: TGTGCCACCTCGACTAGCGGGAGCTCCTACGAGCAGTACTTC
CDR3aa: CATSTSGSSYEQYF
v_gene: TRBV24-1
d_gene: TRBD2
abundance: medium-sized
j_gene: TRBJ2-7

CDR3nt: TGCGCCACGCAGGCTAGCGGTAACACCGGGGAGCTGTTTTTT
CDR3aa: CATQASGNTGELFF
v_gene: TRBV10-1
d_gene: TRBD2
abundance: many
j_gene: TRBJ2-2